This paragraph reports one T cell receptor beta chain. After removal of 7 bases from V and 1 base from J, the junction contained 3 bases not matched to a gene. Germline CDR1 reads KGHDR; CDR2 reads SFDVKD. The CDR3 loop spans 14 amino acids. It was during active infection that Seattle patients were enrolled and then longitudinally followed. The data derive from a study of blood T cell repertoires in COVID-19. Under the authors' procedure: Quantification of nucleated cells was approximated via reference gene primer amplification. The table came from immunoSEQ multiplex PCR; TCRdb's copy has only in-frame clones and leaves some out. The V and J calls and clone size were taken over from that table, and D and trimming were inferred from the DNA. The sample lists hundreds of thousands of clones; about nine tenths were seen once.

Specimen: peripheral blood. This chain joins TRBV24-1 and TRBJ2-7, with 10 bases fitting TRBD1. This TCR came from a woman aged 70-85 years with COVID-19, enrolled during active disease. The CDR3 region is CATSRGQGSYEQYF. In DNA, the CDR3 is TGTGCCACCAGCAGGGGACAGGGGTCCTACGAGCAGTACTTC.